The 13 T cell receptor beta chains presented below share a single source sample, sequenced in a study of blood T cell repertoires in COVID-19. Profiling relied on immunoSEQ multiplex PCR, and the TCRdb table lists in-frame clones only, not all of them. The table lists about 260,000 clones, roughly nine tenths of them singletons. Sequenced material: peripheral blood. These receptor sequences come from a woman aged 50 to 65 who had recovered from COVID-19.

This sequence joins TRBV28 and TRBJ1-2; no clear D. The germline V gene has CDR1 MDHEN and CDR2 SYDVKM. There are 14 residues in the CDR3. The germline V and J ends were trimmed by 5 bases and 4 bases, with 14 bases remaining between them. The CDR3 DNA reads TGTGCCAGCAGTGGTCAGGATTCGCGCTATGGCTACACCTTC. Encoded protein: CASSGQDSRYGYTF.

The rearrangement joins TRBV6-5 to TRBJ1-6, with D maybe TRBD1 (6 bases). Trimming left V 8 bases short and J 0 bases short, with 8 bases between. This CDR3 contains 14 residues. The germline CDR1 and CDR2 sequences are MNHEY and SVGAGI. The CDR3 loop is CASGQSSYNSPLHF. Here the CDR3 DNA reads TGTGCCAGCGGACAGAGCTCCTATAATTCACCCCTCCACTTT.

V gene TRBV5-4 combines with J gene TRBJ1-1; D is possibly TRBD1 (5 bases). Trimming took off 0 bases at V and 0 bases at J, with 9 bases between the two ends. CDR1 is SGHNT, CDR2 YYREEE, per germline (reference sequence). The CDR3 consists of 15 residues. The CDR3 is CASSLGRGVNTEAFF. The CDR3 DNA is TGTGCCAGCAGCTTGGGCCGGGGGGTGAACACTGAAGCTTTCTTT. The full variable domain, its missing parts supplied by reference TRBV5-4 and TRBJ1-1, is ETGVTQSPTHLIKTRGQQVTLRCSSQSGHNTVSWYQQALGQGPQFIFQYYREEENGRGNFPPRFSGLQFPNYSSELNVNALELDDSALYLCASSLGRGVNTEAFFGQGTRLTVV.

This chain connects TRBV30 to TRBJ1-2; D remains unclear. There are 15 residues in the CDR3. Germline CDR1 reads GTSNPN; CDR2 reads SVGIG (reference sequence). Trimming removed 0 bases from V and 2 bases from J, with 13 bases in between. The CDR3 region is CAWSVRRGANYGYTF. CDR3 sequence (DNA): TGTGCCTGGAGTGTACGCCGGGGAGCGAACTATGGCTACACCTTC.

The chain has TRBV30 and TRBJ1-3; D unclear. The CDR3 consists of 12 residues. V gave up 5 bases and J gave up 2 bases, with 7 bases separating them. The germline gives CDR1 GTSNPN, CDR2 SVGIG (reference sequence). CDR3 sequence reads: CAWATTGNTIYF. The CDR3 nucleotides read TGTGCCTGGGCAACTACTGGAAACACCATATATTTT.

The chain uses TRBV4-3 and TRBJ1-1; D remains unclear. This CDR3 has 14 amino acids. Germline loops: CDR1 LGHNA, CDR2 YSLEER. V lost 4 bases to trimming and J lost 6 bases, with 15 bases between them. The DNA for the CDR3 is TGCGCCAGCAGCCTAGACGCGGGCGACTCTGAAGCTTTCTTT. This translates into CASSLDAGDSEAFF.

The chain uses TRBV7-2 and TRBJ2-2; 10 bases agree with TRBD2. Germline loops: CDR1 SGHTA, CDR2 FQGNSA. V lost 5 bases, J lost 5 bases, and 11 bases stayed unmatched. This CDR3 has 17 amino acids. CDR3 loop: CASSPGLADYGTGELFF. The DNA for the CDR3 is TGTGCCAGCAGCCCCGGACTAGCGGACTACGGGACCGGGGAGCTGTTTTTT.

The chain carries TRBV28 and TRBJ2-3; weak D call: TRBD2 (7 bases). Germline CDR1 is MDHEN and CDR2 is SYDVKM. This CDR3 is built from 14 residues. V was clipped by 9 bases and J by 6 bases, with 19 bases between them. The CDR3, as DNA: TGTGCCAGTAATAGAGGCGGGGGCTGGGATACGCAGTATTTT. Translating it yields CASNRGGGWDTQYF. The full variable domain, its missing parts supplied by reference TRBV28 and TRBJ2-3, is DVKVTQSSRYLVKRTGEKVFLECVQDMDHENMFWYRQDPGLGLRLIYFSYDVKMKEKGDIPEGYSVSREKKERFSLILESASTNQTSMYLCASNRGGGWDTQYFGPGTRLTVL.

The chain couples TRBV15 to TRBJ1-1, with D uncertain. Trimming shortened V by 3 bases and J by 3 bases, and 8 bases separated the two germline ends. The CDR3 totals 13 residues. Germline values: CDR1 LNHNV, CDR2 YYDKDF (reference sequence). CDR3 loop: CATSRAPDTEAFF. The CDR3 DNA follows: TGTGCCACCAGCAGGGCCCCCGACACTGAAGCTTTCTTT.

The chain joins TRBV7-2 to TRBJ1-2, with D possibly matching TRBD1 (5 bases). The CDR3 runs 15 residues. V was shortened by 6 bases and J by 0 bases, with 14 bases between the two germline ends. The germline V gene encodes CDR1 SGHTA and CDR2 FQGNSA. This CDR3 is CASRPEGYSNYGYTF. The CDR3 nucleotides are TGTGCCAGCAGACCGGAGGGGTACTCTAACTATGGCTACACCTTC.

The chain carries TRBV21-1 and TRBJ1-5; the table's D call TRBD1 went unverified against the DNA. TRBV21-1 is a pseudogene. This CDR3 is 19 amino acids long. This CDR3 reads CASSKLGVPGTGGQSPQHF. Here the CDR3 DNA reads TGTGCCAGCAGCAAATTGGGGGTCCCCGGGACAGGGGGGCAATCGCCCCAGCATTTT.

CDR3 in DNA: TGTGCCAGAAGCCTAGGGGGACAGGGTTGTCTATCCCACTCCTACAATGAGCAGTTCTTC. Its translation: CARSLGGQGCLSHSYNEQFF. V usage is TRBV5-3 and J usage is TRBJ2-1, with 9 bases that match TRBD1. TRBV5-3 is annotated as an ORF whose role is uncertain. The CDR3 totals 20 residues. Trimming cost V 4 bases and J 0 bases; bases outside gene matches: 17.

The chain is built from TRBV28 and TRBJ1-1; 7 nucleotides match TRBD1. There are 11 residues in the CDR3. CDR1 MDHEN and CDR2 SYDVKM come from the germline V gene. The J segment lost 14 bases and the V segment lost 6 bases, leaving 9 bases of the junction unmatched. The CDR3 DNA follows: TGTGCCAGCAGGAGGGGGCGCGGGTCCTTCTTT. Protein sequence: CASRRGRGSFF.